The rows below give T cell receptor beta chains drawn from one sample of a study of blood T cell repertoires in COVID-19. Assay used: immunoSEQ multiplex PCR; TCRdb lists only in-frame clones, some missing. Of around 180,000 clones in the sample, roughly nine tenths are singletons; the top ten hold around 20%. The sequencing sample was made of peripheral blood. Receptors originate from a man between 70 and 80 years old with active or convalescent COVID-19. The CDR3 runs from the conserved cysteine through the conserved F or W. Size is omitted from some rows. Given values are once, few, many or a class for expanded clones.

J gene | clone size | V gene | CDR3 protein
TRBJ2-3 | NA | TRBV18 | CASSPTDTSTDTQYF
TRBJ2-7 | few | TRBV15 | CATSRDKLSYEQYF
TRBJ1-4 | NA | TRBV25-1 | CASSQTGTGVSREKLFF
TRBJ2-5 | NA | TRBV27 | CASSLGSRETQYF
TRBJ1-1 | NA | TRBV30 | CAWSVLGNTEAFF
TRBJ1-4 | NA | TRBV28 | CASTDRVTNEKLFF
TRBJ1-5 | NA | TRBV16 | CASSQSGGSNQPQHF
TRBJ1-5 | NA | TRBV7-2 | CASSSSGLYNQPQHF
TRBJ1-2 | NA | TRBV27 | CASSPRIQGPDGYTF
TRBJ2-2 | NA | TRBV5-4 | CASGLAGGRELFF
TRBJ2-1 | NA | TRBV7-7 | CASSQDSYNEQFF
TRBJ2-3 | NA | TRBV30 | CAWSYGSASTDTQYF
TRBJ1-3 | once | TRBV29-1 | CSVGLISGNTIYF
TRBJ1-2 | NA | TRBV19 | CASIEGTHGYNYGYTF
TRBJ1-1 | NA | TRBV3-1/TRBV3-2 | CASSQAPGTEAFF
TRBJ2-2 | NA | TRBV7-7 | CASSPMTGASNTGELFF
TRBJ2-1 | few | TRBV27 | CASSSRTRSSYNEQFF